This TCR beta chain was captured by sequencing in a study of T cell changes during pregnancy in multiple sclerosis. Assay: immunoSEQ multiplex PCR; the TCRdb copy retains only in-frame clones and omits some. This table holds over 50,000 clones, around 90% found once. The CDR3 totals 17 residues. Looked up from germline, CDR1 is GTSNPN and CDR2 is SVGIG (reference sequence). Trimming cost V 1 base and J 2 bases; bases outside gene matches: 12. The chain carries TRBV30 and TRBJ2-5; 8 bases align to TRBD2. Sequencing was performed on peripheral blood, taken in the first trimester of pregnancy. The source is a female donor with multiple sclerosis, enrolled in a pregnancy study. The CDR3 here is CAWSGREGRSIQETQYF. Here the CDR3 DNA reads TGTGCCTGGAGTGGACGGGAGGGCCGTTCGATTCAAGAGACCCAGTACTTC.